This TCR beta chain was sequenced for a study of T cell responses to AZD1222 COVID-19 vaccine (dated by TCRdb to about 2021). For the wider study: AZD1222 recipients given second doses at about 4 weeks or at about 12 weeks were pooled, since spike-specific TCR depth and breadth were not found to differ between the two schedules. A total of 233 trial participants underwent TCR sequencing, of whom 200 to 220 had received two doses of AZD1222 and around 26 had received two doses of the MenACWY control vaccine. Trial participants were enrolled by age into subgroups of 18-55, 56-69 and 70-plus years, and around 150, 29 and 61 TCR-sequenced participants, respectively, were included in these subgroups. What the work shows at the level of the full study, not this receptor alone: Participants were mostly white British and included more females than males, and it was suggested by the authors that clonal diversity may have been underestimated. Nearly half of unique spike-specific TCRs reportedly recognized epitopes outside regions mutated in the B.1.351 and B.1.1.7 variants. The whole spike protein was spanned by vaccine-associated CD4 TCRs, and dominant responses were seen in regions 160-218 and 743-854. In the small 56-69-year group, the increase in depth fell short of significance, most likely because of low power. Because no day 14 peak-response samples were available, the repertoires could be characterized only after the peak T cell response. Only a handful of AZD1222 recipients were SARS-CoV-2 seropositive at baseline, limiting conclusions about previously exposed vaccinees. After two AZD1222 doses, both the breadth and the depth of spike-specific TCRs were significantly higher than at day 0 and than in MenACWY recipients.

The CDR3 regions of human TCRbeta chains were analyzed by immunosequencing. The study's own analysis went as follows. Repertoire TCRs were checked for matches against a reference library of SARS-CoV-2-specific TCRs that had been generated using the MIRA antigen-specificity platform. Breadth was defined as the fraction of unique TCRs that were SARS-CoV-2-associated, and depth was defined as the fraction of total T cells that were SARS-CoV-2-associated. Using the MIRA data, every spike-specific TCR was mapped to the spike region that the TCR reacted to and assigned to either a CD4 or a CD8 class. Log10-transformed breadth and depth values were compared by one-way ANOVA with Sidak's multiple comparisons tests. Entries here come from immuneACCESS through TCRdb and include only in-frame sequences with V and J called. Some clones fail to appear in such tables; in the studies checked, an unresolved V gene covers under half of the shortfall, and the cause of the remainder is unknown. The D gene and trimming were derived from the DNA, and the V and J assignments and clone size from that table. Across this sample there are 25,000 to 35,000 clones, with about 93% seen only once. Of the sample, over 8% is held by the ten largest clones.

About this clone itself: Its binding antigen is unknown. It has no much larger one-base neighbor in the sample; base qualities were not kept.

The cysteine opens and the phenylalanine closes a CDR3 of 14 amino acids. The entry retains the CDR3 DNA only, 42 bases that are in frame from base 1. V was cut back by 6 bases and J by 3 bases, leaving a gap of 14 bases between them. The germline V gene provides CDR1 MNHEY and CDR2 SVGEGT. This sample's time point label indicates: baseline before first vaccination. The vaccinee samples were drawn from two UK trials, COV001 and COV002, one of which was a single-blind randomized controlled phase 2/3 trial testing AZD1222 (ChAdOx1 nCoV-19) in healthy adults. For TCRbeta chain sequencing, PBMC samples were collected from trial participants at day 0 and at day 28 after the second dose.

This specimen was peripheral blood, taken on day 0 of AZD1222 vaccination. This receptor was identified in an adult in good health. The chain links TRBV6-2 or TRBV6-3 with TRBJ1-2; TRBD1 is perhaps the D gene, given 5 matching bases. Here the CDR3 is given as CASSPVGADYGYTF. The DNA sequence is as follows: TGTGCCAGCAGCCCAGTAGGGGCGGACTATGGCTACACCTTC.